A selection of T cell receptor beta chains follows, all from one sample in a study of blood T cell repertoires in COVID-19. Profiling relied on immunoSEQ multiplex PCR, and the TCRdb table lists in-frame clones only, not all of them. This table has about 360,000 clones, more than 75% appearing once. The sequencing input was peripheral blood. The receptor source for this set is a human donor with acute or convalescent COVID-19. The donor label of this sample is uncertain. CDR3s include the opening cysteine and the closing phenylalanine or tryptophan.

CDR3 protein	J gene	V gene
CASSPPGWREGLRPQYF	TRBJ2-7	TRBV18
CASSLQGNYGYTF	TRBJ1-2	TRBV28
CASSRDRGEGHGYTF	TRBJ1-2	TRBV2
CASSLRQAGGHEQFF	TRBJ2-1	TRBV5-4
CASSFTGVWSGNTIYF	TRBJ1-3	TRBV7-8
CAWRIQGVTEAFF	TRBJ1-1	TRBV30
CASSDGLPNTEAFF	TRBJ1-1	TRBV10-2
CASSLARIQGYQPQHF	TRBJ1-5	TRBV5-8
CASSPPGQGSYNSPLHF	TRBJ1-6	TRBV18
CASSLAPGGPETQYF	TRBJ2-3	TRBV5-5
CASWDRGTGLVQPQHF	TRBJ1-5	TRBV28
CSAIMTETQFF	TRBJ2-1	TRBV20-1
CAWRGQGEYEAFF	TRBJ1-1	TRBV30
CASSSGGGYYGYTF	TRBJ1-2	TRBV7-9
CASSLTSRPYEQYF	TRBJ2-7	TRBV5-4
CASSTRQGPTGELFF	TRBJ2-2	TRBV5-5
CASSLARLSGNTIYF	TRBJ1-3	TRBV5-8
CASSLRGQGTEEQYF	TRBJ2-7	TRBV7-6
CATKGQGASGYTF	TRBJ1-2	TRBV15
CASSRGQGVTEAFF	TRBJ1-1	TRBV3-1/TRBV3-2
CASSPTSGTDTQYF	TRBJ2-3	TRBV11-2
CASSLILAGGRTDTQYF	TRBJ2-3	TRBV27
CASSLQRGISYNEQFF	TRBJ2-1	TRBV3-1/TRBV3-2
CASSIVREGFRGQETQYF	TRBJ2-5	TRBV19
CASSYRRGTGANVLTF	TRBJ2-6	TRBV6-5
CASSITGTGAYNEQFF	TRBJ2-1	TRBV5-6
CASSHRQGAFTEAFF	TRBJ1-1	TRBV3-1/TRBV3-2
CASSLEGLAGSSSYNEQFF	TRBJ2-1	TRBV5-4
CASSLQGNQPQHF	TRBJ1-5	TRBV2
CASSETGGSYGYTF	TRBJ1-2	TRBV2
CAYNRGTGRNYGYTF	TRBJ1-2	TRBV30
CASRRDRAAEAFF	TRBJ1-1	TRBV28
CASSEPGYRTDTQYF	TRBJ2-3	TRBV6-1
CASKADRPNYGYTF	TRBJ1-2	TRBV2
CASRPGGRYTEAFF	TRBJ1-1	TRBV7-2
CASSPGGTGIRSTGELFF	TRBJ2-2	TRBV11-2
CASSLRDRGLSGNTIYF	TRBJ1-3	TRBV7-2
CASSPILRGAHYGYTF	TRBJ1-2	TRBV7-8
CAWSVGRGAMNTEAFF	TRBJ1-1	TRBV30
CASSSAAGPLSGNTIYF	TRBJ1-3	TRBV18
CASSLGDTGELFF	TRBJ2-2	TRBV5-6
CASRGDRGGNQPQHF	TRBJ1-5	TRBV6-5
CASTAYGQGNSPLHF	TRBJ1-6	TRBV27
CASSPGLAGKETQYF	TRBJ2-5	TRBV7-2
CASSLLAGGPYEQYF	TRBJ2-7	TRBV27
CASSPGVAGTNEKLFF	TRBJ1-4	TRBV18
CASSWGDSYGYTF	TRBJ1-2	TRBV28
CASSTGLPKYEQFF	TRBJ2-1	TRBV5-1
CASSFPVWEDEQFF	TRBJ2-1	TRBV5-6
CASSVGDYRYNEQFF	TRBJ2-1	TRBV9
CASSHPGLAGESYNEQFF	TRBJ2-1	TRBV7-9
CASSLDQGRQPQHF	TRBJ1-5	TRBV28
CATSDSQGAGTEAFF	TRBJ1-1	TRBV24-1